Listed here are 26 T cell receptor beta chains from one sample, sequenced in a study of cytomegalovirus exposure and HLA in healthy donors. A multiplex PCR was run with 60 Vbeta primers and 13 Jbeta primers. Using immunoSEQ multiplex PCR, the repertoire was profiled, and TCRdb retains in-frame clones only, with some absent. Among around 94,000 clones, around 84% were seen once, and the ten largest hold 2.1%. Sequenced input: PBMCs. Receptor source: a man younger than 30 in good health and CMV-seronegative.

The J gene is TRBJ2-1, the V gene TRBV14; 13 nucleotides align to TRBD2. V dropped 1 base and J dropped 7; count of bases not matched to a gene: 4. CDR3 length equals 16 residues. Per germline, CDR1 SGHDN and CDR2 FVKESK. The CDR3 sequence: CASSQVTSGRGNEQFF. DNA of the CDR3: TGTGCCAGCAGCCAAGTCACTAGCGGGAGGGGGAATGAGCAGTTCTTC.

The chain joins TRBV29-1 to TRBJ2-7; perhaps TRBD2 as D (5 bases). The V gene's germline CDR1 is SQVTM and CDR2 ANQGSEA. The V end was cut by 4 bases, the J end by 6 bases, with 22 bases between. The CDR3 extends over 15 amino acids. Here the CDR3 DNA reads TGCAGCGTTGTTCTTGGACTCTCCCTTAAGAGCGAGCAGTACTTC. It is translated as CSVVLGLSLKSEQYF.

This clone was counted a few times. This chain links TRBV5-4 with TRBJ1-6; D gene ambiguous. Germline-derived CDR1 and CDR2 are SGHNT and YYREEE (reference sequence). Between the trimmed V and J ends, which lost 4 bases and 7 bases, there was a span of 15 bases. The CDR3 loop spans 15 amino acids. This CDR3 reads CASSQPGVRNSPLHF. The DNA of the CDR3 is TGTGCCAGCAGCCAACCCGGGGTGAGGAATTCACCCCTCCACTTT. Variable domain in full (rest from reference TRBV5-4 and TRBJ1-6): ETGVTQSPTHLIKTRGQQVTLRCSSQSGHNTVSWYQQALGQGPQFIFQYYREEENGRGNFPPRFSGLQFPNYSSELNVNALELDDSALYLCASSQPGVRNSPLHFGNGTRLTVT.

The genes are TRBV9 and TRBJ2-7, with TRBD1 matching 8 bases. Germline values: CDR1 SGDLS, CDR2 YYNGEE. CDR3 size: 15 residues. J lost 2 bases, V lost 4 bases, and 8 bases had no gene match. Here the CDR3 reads CASSPSGTGPYEQYF. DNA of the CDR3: TGTGCCAGCAGCCCTTCCGGGACAGGTCCCTACGAGCAGTACTTC.

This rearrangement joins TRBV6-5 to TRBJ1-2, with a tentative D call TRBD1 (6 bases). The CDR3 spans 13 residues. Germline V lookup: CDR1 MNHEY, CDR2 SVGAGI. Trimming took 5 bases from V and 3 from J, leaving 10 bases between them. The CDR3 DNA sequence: TGTGCCAGCAGTCGGACAGCGGACTATGGCTACACCTTC. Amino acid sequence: CASSRTADYGYTF.

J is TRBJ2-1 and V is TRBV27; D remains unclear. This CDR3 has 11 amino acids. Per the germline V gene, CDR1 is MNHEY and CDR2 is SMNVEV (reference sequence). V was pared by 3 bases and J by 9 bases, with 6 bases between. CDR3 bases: TGTGCCAGCAGTTTGGGCCGTGAGCAGTTCTTC. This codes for CASSLGREQFF.

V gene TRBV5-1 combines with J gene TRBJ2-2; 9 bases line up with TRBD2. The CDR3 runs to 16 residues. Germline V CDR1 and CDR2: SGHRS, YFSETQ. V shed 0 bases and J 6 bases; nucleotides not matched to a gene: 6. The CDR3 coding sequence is TGCGCCAGCAGCTTGGTTCGCGGGAGGGCCGCCGGGGAGCTGTTTTTT. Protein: CASSLVRGRAAGELFF.

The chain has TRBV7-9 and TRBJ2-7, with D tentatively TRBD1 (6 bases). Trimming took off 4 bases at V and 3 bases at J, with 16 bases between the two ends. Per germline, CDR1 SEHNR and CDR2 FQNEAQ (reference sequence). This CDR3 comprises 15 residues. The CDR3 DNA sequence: TGTGCCAGCAGCTCAGGGGACGACAGATACTACGAGCAGTACTTC. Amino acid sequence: CASSSGDDRYYEQYF.

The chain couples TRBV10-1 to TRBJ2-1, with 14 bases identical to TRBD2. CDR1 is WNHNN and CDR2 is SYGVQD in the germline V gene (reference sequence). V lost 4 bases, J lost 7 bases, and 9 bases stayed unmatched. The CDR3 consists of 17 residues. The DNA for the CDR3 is TGCGCCAGCAGTGCTGCCGGGACTAGCGGGAGAGGAAATGAGCAGTTCTTC. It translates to CASSAAGTSGRGNEQFF.

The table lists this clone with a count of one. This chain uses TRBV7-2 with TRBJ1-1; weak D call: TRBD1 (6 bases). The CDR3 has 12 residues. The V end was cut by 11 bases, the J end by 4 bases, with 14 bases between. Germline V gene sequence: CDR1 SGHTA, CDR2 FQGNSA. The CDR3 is CASGERFTEAFF. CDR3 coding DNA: TGTGCCTCAGGGGAAAGGTTCACTGAAGCTTTCTTT.

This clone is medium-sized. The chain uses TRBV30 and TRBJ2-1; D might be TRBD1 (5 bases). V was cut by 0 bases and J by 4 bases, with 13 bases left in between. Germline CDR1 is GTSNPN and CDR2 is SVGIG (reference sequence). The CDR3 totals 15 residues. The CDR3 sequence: CAWSVAGQEYNEQFF. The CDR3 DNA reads TGTGCCTGGAGTGTAGCAGGGCAAGAATACAATGAGCAGTTCTTC.

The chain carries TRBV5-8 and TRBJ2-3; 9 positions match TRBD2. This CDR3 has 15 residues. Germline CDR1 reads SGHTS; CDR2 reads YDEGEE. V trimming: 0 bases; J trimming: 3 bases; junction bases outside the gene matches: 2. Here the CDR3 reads CASSLASGITDTQYF. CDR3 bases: TGTGCCAGCAGCTTGGCTAGCGGGATAACAGATACGCAGTATTTT.

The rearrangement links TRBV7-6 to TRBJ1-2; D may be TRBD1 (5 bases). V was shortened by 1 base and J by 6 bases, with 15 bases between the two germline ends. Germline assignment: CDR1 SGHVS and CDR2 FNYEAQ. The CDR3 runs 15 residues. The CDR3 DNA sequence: TGTGCCAGCAGCTTAGTGGCAGGGCATAAGGATGGCTACACCTTC. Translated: CASSLVAGHKDGYTF.

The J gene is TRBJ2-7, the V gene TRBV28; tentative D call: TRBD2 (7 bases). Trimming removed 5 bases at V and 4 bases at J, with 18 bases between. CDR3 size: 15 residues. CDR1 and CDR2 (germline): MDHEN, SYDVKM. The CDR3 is CASSPLPGGPYEQYF. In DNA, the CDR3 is TGTGCCAGCAGTCCCCTCCCCGGGGGGCCGTACGAGCAGTACTTC.

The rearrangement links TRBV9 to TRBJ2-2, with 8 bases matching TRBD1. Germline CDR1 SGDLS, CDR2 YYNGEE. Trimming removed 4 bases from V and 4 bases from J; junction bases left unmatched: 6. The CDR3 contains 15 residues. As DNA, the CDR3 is TGTGCCAGCAGCCCCAGGACAGGGCCCACCGGGGAGCTGTTTTTT. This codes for CASSPRTGPTGELFF.

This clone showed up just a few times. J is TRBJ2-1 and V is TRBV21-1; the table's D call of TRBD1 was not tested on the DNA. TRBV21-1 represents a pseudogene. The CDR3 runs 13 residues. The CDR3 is CASSAHQGNEQFF. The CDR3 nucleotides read TGTGCCAGCAGCGCACATCAGGGCAATGAGCAGTTCTTC.

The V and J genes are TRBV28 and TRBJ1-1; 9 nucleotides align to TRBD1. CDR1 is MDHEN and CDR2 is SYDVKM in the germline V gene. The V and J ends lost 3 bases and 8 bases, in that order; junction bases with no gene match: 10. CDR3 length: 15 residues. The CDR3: CASSLVSPGQGEAFF. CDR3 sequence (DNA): TGTGCCAGCAGTTTGGTTTCCCCGGGACAGGGCGAAGCTTTCTTT. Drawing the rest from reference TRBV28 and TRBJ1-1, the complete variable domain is DVKVTQSSRYLVKRTGEKVFLECVQDMDHENMFWYRQDPGLGLRLIYFSYDVKMKEKGDIPEGYSVSREKKERFSLILESASTNQTSMYLCASSLVSPGQGEAFFGQGTRLTVV.

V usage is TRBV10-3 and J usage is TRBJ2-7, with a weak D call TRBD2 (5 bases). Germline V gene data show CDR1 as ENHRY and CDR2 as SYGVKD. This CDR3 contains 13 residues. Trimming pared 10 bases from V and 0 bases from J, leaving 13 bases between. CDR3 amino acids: CATRRTYSYEQYF. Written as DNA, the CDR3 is TGTGCCACCCGACGGACTTACTCCTACGAGCAGTACTTC.

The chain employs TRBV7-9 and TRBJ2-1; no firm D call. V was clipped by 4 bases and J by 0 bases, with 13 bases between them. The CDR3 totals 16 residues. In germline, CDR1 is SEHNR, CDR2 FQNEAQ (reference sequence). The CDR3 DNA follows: TGTGCCAGCAGCTCCCGGGTTATGAGCTCCTACAATGAGCAGTTCTTC. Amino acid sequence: CASSSRVMSSYNEQFF.

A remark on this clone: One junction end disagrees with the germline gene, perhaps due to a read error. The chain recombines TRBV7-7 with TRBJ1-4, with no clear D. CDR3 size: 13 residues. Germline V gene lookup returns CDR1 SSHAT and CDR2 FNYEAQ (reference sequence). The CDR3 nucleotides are TGTGCTAGCAGCTCCAACCTCGGTGAAAAACTGTTTTTT. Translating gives CASSSNLGEKLFF.

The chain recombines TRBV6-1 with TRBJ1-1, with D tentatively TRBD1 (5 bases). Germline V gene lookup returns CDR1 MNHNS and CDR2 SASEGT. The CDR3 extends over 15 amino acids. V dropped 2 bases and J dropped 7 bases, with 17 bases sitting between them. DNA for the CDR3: TGTGCCAGCAGTGAAAGGGGCAGGCCAGCCCATGAAGCTTTCTTT. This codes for CASSERGRPAHEAFF.

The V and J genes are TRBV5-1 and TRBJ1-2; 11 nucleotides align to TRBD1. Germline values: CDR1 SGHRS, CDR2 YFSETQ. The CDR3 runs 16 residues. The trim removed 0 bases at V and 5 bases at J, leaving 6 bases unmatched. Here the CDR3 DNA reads TGCGCCAGCAGCTTGGACGGACAGGGGGCAGCTTATGGCTACACCTTC. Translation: CASSLDGQGAAYGYTF.

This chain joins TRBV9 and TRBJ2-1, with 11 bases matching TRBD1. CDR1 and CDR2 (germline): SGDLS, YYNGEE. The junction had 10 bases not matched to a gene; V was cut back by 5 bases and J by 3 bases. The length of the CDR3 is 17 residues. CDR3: CASSPSRDRGFYNEQFF. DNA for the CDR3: TGTGCCAGCAGTCCCAGCAGGGACAGGGGGTTCTACAATGAGCAGTTCTTC.

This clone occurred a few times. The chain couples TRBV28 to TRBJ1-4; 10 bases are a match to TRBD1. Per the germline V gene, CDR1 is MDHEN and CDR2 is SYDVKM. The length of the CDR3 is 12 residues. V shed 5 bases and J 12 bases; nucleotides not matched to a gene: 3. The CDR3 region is CASSGDRGQLFF. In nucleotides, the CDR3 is TGTGCCAGCAGTGGGGACAGGGGACAACTGTTTTTT.

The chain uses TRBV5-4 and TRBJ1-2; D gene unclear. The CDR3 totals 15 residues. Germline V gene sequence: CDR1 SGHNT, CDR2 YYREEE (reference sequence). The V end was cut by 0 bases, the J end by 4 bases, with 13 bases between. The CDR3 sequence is CASSLAGQKRYGYTF. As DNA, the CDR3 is TGTGCCAGCAGCTTGGCGGGTCAGAAACGCTATGGCTACACCTTC.

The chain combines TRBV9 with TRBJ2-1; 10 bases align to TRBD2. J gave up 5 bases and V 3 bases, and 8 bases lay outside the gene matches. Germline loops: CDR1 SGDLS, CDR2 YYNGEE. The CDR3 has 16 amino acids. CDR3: CASSGRRTSGDNEQFF. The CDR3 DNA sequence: TGTGCCAGCAGCGGAAGAAGGACTAGCGGTGACAATGAGCAGTTCTTC.